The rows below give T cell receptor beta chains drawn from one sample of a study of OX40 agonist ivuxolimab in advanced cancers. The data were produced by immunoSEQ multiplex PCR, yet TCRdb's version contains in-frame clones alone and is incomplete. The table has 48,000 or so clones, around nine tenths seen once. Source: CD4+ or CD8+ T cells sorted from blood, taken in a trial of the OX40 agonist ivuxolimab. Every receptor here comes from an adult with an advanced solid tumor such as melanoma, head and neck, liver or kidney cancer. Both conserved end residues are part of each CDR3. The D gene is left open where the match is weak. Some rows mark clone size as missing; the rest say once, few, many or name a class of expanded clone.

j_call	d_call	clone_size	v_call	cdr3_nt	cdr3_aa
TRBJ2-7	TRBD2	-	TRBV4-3	TGCGCCAGCAGCCGAGGACTAGCGGGAGACTACGAGCAGTACTTC	CASSRGLAGDYEQYF
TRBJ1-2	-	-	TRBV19	TGTGCCAGTAGTATCGGACGGGACTATGGCTACACCTTC	CASSIGRDYGYTF
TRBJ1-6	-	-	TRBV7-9	TGTGCCAGCAGCCCCGTCGGGGGGCTGAGTAATTCACCCCTCCACTTT	CASSPVGGLSNSPLHF
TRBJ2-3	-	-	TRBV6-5	TGTGCCAGCACCCGCCGGGGTCCCACAGATACGCAGTATTTT	CASTRRGPTDTQYF
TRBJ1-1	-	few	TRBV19	TGTGCCAGTAGTAAGGGCGTAAACACTGAAGCTTTCTTT	CASSKGVNTEAFF
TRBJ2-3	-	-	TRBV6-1	TGTGCCAGCAAGAGACAGGCTAGCACAGATACGCAGTATTTT	CASKRQASTDTQYF
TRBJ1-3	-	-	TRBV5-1	TGCGCCAGCAGCTTGGAACCCGGAAACACCATATATTTT	CASSLEPGNTIYF
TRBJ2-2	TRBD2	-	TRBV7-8	TGTGCCAGCAGCTCCAGACTAGCGGGAGTGAAGGACGGGGAGCTGTTTTTT	CASSSRLAGVKDGELFF
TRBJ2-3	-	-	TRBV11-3	TGTGCCAGCAGCGCTTGGGGGACAGATACGCAGTATTTT	CASSAWGTDTQYF
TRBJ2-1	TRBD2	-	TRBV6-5	TGTGCCAGCAGTTGGGACTACGGGAACGACAATGAGCAGTTCTTC	CASSWDYGNDNEQFF
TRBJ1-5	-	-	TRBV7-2	TGTGCCAGCAGCTTAAACCCGCCCCCGGCAGCGCAGGGGCCCCAGCATTTT	CASSLNPPPAAQGPQHF
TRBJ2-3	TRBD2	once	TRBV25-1	TGTGCCAGCAGTGAAACCCGGACTAGCGGGGGGGCCGGAGATACGCAGTATTTT	CASSETRTSGGAGDTQYF
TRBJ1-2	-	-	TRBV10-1	TGCGCCACCAAGTTGGACACAAACTATGGCTACACCTTC	CATKLDTNYGYTF
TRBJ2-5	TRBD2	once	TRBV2	TGTGCCAGCAGTGAAGTCGTACTAGCGGGCCAAGAGACCCAGTACTTC	CASSEVVLAGQETQYF
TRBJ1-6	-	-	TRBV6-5	TGTGCCAGCAGTTACGGGTCACCCCTCCACTTT	CASSYGSPLHF
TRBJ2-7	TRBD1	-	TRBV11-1	TGTGCCAGCAGTCTGCCGGGACAGGGGGCTGGCGAGCAGTACTTC	CASSLPGQGAGEQYF
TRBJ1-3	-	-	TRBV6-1	TGTGCCAGCAGTTATAAGAACCCTGGAAACACCATATATTTT	CASSYKNPGNTIYF
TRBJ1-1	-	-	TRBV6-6	TGTGCCAGCAGTTACCTCCTGAACACTGAAGCTTTCTTT	CASSYLLNTEAFF
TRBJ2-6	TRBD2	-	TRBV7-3	TGTGCCAGCAGCTTAAACCTAGCGGGGTACTCTGGGGCCAACGTCCTGACTTTC	CASSLNLAGYSGANVLTF
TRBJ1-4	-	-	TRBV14	TGTGCCAGCAGCGAGGATGAAAAACTGTTTTTT	CASSEDEKLFF
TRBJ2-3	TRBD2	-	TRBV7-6	TGTGCCAGCAGCTTAGCAATGCGGGGGAAGTCAGATACGCAGTATTTT	CASSLAMRGKSDTQYF
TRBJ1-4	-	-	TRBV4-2	TGTGCCAGCAGCCAAGATAGTGCAACTAATGAAAAACTGTTTTTT	CASSQDSATNEKLFF
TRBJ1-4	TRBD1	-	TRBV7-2	TGTGCCAGCAGCTCACAGGGACAGGGGGCAGGAGAAAAACTGTTTTTT	CASSSQGQGAGEKLFF
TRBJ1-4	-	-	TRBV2	TGTGCCGGCAGAGACGGCAATAATGAAAAACTGTTTTTT	CAGRDGNNEKLFF
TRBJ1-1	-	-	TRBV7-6	TGTGCCAGCAGCTTTTCACAGGGCGGCACTGAAGCTTTCTTT	CASSFSQGGTEAFF
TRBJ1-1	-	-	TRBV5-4	TGTGCCAGCAGCCCTCCGGGACCGAGAGTCACTGAAGCTTTCTTT	CASSPPGPRVTEAFF
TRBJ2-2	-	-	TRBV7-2	TGTGCCAGCAGCTTAGCCACAGGGCCCGGGGAGCTGTTTTTT	CASSLATGPGELFF
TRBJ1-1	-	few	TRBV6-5	TGTGCCAGTCAGGAGGGGCCTCTGAACACTGAAGCTTTCTTT	CASQEGPLNTEAFF
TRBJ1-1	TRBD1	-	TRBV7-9	TGTGCCAGCAGCTCTTCCGGGACAGCGAACACTGAAGCTTTCTTT	CASSSSGTANTEAFF
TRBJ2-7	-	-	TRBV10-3	TGTGCCATCACCGCCGGGACTTCCTACGAGCAGTACTTC	CAITAGTSYEQYF
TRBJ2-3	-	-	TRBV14	TGTGCCAGCAGCCAAGGGCGGCCTAGCACAGATACGCAGTATTTT	CASSQGRPSTDTQYF
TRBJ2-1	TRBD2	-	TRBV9	TGTGCCAGCAGCGTAGCTAGCGGGGTTTACAATGAGCAGTTCTTC	CASSVASGVYNEQFF
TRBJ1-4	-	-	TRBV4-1	TGCGCCAGCAGCCAAGATGATGAAAAACTGTTTTTT	CASSQDDEKLFF
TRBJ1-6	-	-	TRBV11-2	TGTGCCAGCAGCTTATGGGATTCACCCCTCCACTTT	CASSLWDSPLHF
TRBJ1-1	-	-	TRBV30	TGTGCCTGGAGTGTGGGGGTTTTGAACACTGAAGCTTTCTTT	CAWSVGVLNTEAFF
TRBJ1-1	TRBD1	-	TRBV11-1	TGTGCCAGCAGCCCTTCGACAGGGGGCAACGCTGAAGCTTTCTTT	CASSPSTGGNAEAFF
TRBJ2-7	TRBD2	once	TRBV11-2	TGTGCCAGCAGCTCGGGGACTAGCGGTTCGGGGAAGCAGTACTTC	CASSSGTSGSGKQYF
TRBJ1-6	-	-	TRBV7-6	TGTGCCAGCAGCTTGGAACAGCATAATTCACCCCTCCACTTT	CASSLEQHNSPLHF
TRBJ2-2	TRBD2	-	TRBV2	TGTGCCAGCAGCCTGAACTGGGGCGGGAGGGCCCTTCGGACCGGGGAGCTGTTTTTT	CASSLNWGGRALRTGELFF
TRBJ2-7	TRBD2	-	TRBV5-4	TGTGCCAGCAGCTCTAGCGGGGGCTCCTACGAGCAGTACTTC	CASSSSGGSYEQYF
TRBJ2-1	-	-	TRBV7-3	TGTGCCAGCAGCCCCCAGCCAGGGGGGAATGAGCAGTTCTTC	CASSPQPGGNEQFF